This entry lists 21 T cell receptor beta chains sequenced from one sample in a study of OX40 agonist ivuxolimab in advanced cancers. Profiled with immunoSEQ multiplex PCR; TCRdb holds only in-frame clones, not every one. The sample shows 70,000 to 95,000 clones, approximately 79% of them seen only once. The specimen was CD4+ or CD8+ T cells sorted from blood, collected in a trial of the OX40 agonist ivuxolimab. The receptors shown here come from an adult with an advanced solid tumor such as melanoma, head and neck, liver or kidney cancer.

CDR3 nucleotides: TGTGCCAGCAGCTTAGGGCTAGGGGTAACAGATACGCAGTATTTT. Amino acid sequence: CASSLGLGVTDTQYF. This sequence joins TRBV11-2 and TRBJ2-3; TRBD1 is a possible D gene (5 bases). The CDR3 spans 15 residues. The V gene lost 1 base and the J gene lost 3 bases, with 11 bases spanning the gap. Germline-derived CDR1 and CDR2 are SGHAT and FQNNGV.

The CDR3 DNA reads TGTGCCAGCAGTCCACGACTAGCGGCGACCGGGGAGCTGTTTTTT. This gives the protein CASSPRLAATGELFF. The chain joins TRBV9 to TRBJ2-2; 9 positions agree with TRBD2. With V trimmed by 5 bases and J by 5 bases, 7 bases remained unmatched. CDR1 is SGDLS and CDR2 is YYNGEE in the germline V gene. The CDR3 is 15 amino acids.

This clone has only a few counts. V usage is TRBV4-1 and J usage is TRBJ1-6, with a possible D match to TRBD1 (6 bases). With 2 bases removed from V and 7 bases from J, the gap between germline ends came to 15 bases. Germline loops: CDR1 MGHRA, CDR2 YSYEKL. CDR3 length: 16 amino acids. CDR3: CASSQSGRGKNSPLHF. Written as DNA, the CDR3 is TGCGCCAGCAGCCAAAGCGGCAGGGGAAAGAATTCACCCCTCCACTTT.

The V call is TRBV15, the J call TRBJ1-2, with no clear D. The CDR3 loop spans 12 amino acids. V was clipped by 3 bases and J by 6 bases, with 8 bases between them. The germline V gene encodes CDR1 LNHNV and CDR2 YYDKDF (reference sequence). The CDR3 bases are TGTGCCACCAGCAGCCAGGCGAATGGCTACACCTTC. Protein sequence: CATSSQANGYTF.

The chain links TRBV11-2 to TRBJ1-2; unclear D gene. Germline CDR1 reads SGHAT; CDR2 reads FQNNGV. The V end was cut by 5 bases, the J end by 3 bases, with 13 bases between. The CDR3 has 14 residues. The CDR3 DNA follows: TGTGCCAGCAGCCCTGCCGTGACGGACTATGGCTACACCTTC. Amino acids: CASSPAVTDYGYTF.

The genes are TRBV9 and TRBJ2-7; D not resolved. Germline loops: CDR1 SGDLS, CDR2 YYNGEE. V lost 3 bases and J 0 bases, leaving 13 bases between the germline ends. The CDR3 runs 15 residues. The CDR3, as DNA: TGTGCCAGCAGCGGTCCTTGGGCCCGCTCCTACGAGCAGTACTTC. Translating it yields CASSGPWARSYEQYF. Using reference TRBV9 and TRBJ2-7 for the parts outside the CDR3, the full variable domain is DSGVTQTPKHLITATGQRVTLRCSPRSGDLSVYWYQQSLDQGLQFLIQYYNGEERAKGNILERFSAQQFPDLHSELNLSSLELGDSALYFCASSGPWARSYEQYFGPGTRLTVT.

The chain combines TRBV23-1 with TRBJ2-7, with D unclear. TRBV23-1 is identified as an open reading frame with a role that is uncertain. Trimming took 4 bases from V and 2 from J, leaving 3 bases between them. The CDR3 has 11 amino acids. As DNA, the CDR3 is TGCGCCAGCAGTCCCGCCTACGAGCAGTACTTC. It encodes CASSPAYEQYF.

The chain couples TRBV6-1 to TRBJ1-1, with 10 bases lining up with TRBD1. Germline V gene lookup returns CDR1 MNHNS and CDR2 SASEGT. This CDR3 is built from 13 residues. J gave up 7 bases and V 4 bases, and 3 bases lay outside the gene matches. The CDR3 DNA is TGTGCCAGCAGTGCCCGGGACAGGGGTGAAGCTTTCTTT. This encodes CASSARDRGEAFF.

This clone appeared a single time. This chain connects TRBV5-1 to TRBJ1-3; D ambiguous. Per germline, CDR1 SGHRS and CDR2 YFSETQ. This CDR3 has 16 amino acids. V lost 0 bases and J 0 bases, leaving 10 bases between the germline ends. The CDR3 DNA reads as TGCGCCAGCAGCTTGGCCGGAGGAGTCTCTGGAAACACCATATATTTT. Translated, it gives CASSLAGGVSGNTIYF.

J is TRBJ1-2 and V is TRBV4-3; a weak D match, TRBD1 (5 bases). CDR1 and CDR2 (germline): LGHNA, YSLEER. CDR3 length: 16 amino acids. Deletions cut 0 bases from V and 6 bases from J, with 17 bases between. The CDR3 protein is CASSQERSWARDGYTF. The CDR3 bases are TGCGCCAGCAGCCAAGAAAGAAGTTGGGCCAGGGATGGCTACACCTTC.

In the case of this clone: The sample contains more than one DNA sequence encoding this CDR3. This CDR3 reads CASSLRGGETQYF. The CDR3 DNA sequence: TGTGCCAGCAGCTTACGGGGGGGAGAGACCCAGTACTTC. V is TRBV5-4 and J is TRBJ2-5, with 8 bases matching TRBD2. The CDR3 extends over 13 amino acids. Losses at the gene ends were 2 bases for V and 4 bases for J; bases not matched to a gene: 1. CDR1 is SGHNT and CDR2 is YYREEE in the germline V gene (reference sequence).

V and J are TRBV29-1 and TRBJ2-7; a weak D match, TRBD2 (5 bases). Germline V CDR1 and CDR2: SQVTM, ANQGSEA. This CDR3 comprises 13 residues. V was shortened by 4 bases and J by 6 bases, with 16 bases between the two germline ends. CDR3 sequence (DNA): TGCAGCGTTGGGAGGCCCGGTCGGGTCGAGCAGTACTTC. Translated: CSVGRPGRVEQYF.

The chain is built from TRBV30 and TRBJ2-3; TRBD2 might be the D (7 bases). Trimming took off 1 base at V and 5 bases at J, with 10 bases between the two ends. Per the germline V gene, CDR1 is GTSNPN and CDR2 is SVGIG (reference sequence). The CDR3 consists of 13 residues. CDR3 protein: CAWSAGGQDTQYF. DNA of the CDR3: TGTGCCTGGAGTGCGGGGGGCCAAGATACGCAGTATTTT.

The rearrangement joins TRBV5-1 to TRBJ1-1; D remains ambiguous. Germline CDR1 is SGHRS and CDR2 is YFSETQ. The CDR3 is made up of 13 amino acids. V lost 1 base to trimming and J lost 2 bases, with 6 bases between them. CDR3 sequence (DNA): TGCGCCAGCAGCTTGACAGTTAACACTGAAGCTTTCTTT. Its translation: CASSLTVNTEAFF.

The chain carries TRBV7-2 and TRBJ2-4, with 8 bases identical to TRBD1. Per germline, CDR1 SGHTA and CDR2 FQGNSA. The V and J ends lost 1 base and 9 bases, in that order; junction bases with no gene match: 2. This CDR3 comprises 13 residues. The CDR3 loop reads CASSLEDRVIQYF. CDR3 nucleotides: TGTGCCAGCAGCTTAGAGGACAGGGTCATTCAGTACTTC.

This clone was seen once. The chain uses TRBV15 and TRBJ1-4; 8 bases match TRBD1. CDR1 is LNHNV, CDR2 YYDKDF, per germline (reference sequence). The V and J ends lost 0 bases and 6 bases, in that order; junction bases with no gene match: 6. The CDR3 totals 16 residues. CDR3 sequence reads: CATSRERTGTDEKLFF. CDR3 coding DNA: TGTGCCACCAGCAGAGAGCGGACAGGGACGGATGAAAAACTGTTTTTT.

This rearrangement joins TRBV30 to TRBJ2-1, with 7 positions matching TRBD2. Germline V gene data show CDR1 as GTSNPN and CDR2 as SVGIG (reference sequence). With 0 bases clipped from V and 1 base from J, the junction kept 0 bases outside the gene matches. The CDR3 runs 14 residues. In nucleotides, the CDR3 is TGTGCCTGGAGTGTGGGACTATCCTACAATGAGCAGTTCTTC. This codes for CAWSVGLSYNEQFF.

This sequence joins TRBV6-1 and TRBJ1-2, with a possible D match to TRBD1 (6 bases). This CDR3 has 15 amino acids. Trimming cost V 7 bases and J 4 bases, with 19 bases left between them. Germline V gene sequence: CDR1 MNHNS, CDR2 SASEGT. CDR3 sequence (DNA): TGTGCCAGCATCCTCCTAACAGGGAGTTCCTATGGCTACACCTTC. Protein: CASILLTGSSYGYTF.

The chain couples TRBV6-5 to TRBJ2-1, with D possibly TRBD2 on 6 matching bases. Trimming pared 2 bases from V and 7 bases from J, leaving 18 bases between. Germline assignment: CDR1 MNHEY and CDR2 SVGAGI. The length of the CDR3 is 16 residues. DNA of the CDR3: TGTGCCAGCAGTTACCAAGCCCCGGGGGTAGCGAATGAGCAGTTCTTC. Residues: CASSYQAPGVANEQFF.

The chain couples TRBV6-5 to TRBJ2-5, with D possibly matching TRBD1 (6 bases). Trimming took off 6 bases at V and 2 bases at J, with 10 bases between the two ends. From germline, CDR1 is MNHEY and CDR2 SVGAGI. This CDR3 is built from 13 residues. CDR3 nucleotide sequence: TGTGCCAGCAGCAGGACAGAACAAGAGACCCAGTACTTC. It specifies CASSRTEQETQYF.

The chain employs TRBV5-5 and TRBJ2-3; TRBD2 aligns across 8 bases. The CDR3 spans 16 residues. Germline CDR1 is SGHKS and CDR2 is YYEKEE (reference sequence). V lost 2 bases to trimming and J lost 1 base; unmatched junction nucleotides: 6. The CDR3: CASSLGWRGGTDTQYF. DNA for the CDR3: TGTGCCAGCAGCTTAGGGTGGCGGGGGGGCACAGATACGCAGTATTTT.